This T cell receptor beta chain appears in the sequencing data of a study of cytomegalovirus exposure and HLA in healthy donors. Study-level background: The study's early data release held approximately 91 million unique TCRs from HLA-typed donors.

A note on this clone: Its target is unknown.

In the PCR, 60 Vbeta and 13 Jbeta primers were used. As originally analysed: Later reanalysis found approximately 76 million unique TCR beta chains, roughly 10 million of them shared. Generated by immunoSEQ multiplex PCR, the TCRdb table keeps only in-frame clones and is missing some. That table gives V, J and clone size, and the DNA gave D and trimming. The data show about 120,000 clones, about 74% seen once. General observations from the study: It was assumed in the presence/absence analyses that sequencing depth was roughly uniform across donors.

Donors had nominal health at sampling but likely had unrecorded immune exposures. The TCR originated in a female donor in good health and CMV-seronegative. Specimen: PBMCs.

CDR3 nucleotides: TGTGCTAGTGGTTTTGCGCAACCCTATGGCTACACCTTC. Protein product: CASGFAQPYGYTF. The chain combines TRBV12-5 with TRBJ1-2; no clear D gene. This CDR3 comprises 13 residues. V lost 3 bases to trimming and J lost 4 bases, with 9 bases between them. Germline lookup yields CDR1 LGHNT and CDR2 FRNRAP.